The 11 T cell receptor beta chains reported below all come from one sample, sequenced in a study of cytomegalovirus exposure and HLA in healthy donors. Amplification used 60 Vbeta primers and 13 Jbeta primers. Method: immunoSEQ multiplex PCR; TCRdb's copy keeps in-frame clones and lacks some. Of roughly 250,000 clones listed, approximately 85% are singletons. Sequenced sample: PBMCs. Receptors originate from a woman in her thirties or forties in good health and CMV-seropositive.

This sequence joins TRBV11-3 and TRBJ2-2; 7 bases align to TRBD1. The germline CDR1 and CDR2 sequences are SGHNT and YENEEA. With 0 bases clipped from V and 5 bases from J, the junction kept 9 bases outside the gene matches. The CDR3 sequence is 17 residues long. In nucleotides, the CDR3 is TGTGCCAGCAGCTTAGAAAAGACAGGGTATGGGACCGGGGAGCTGTTTTTT. Translating gives CASSLEKTGYGTGELFF. The whole variable domain, remainder taken from reference TRBV11-3 and TRBJ2-2, is EAGVVQSPRYKIIEKKQPVAFWCNPISGHNTLYWYLQNLGQGPELLIRYENEEAVDDSQLPKDRFSAERLKGVDSTLKIQPAELGDSAVYLCASSLEKTGYGTGELFFGEGSRLTVL.

This clone was seen a single time. The genes are TRBV28 and TRBJ1-2, with D perhaps TRBD1 (5 bases). The CDR3 sequence is 14 residues long. The V end was cut by 6 bases, the J end by 3 bases, with 14 bases between. Germline CDR1 MDHEN, CDR2 SYDVKM. The CDR3 sequence is CASRNDSKDYGYTF. CDR3 nucleotide sequence: TGTGCCAGCAGAAACGACAGCAAGGACTATGGCTACACCTTC.

The rearrangement uses TRBV9 and TRBJ1-2, with D uncertain. With 4 bases removed from V and 4 bases from J, the gap between germline ends came to 14 bases. This CDR3 region has 14 residues. In germline, CDR1 is SGDLS, CDR2 YYNGEE. DNA for the CDR3: TGTGCCAGCAGCCCTGCGGGGTTTGGCTATGGCTACACCTTC. Its translation is CASSPAGFGYGYTF.

This clone was observed a single time. V is TRBV10-1 and J is TRBJ1-2; D gene uncertain. Trimming took 4 bases from V and 3 from J, leaving 6 bases between them. Per the germline V gene, CDR1 is WNHNN and CDR2 is SYGVQD (reference sequence). CDR3 length: 12 amino acids. CDR3 in DNA: TGCGCCAGCAGTGGTTCGTACTATGGCTACACCTTC. Protein sequence: CASSGSYYGYTF.

This chain connects TRBV6-5 to TRBJ1-5; unclear D gene. This CDR3 has 13 amino acids. The ends were cut back, 6 bases at V and 0 bases at J, with 6 bases in the middle. Germline V gene lookup returns CDR1 MNHEY and CDR2 SVGAGI. CDR3 coding DNA: TGTGCCAGCAGCGTTTATAGCAATCAGCCCCAGCATTTT. This sequence encodes CASSVYSNQPQHF.

The chain has TRBV27 and TRBJ1-4; no clear D. Germline V gene lookup returns CDR1 MNHEY and CDR2 SMNVEV (reference sequence). With 2 bases removed from V and 2 bases from J, the gap between germline ends came to 6 bases. CDR3 length: 14 residues. The CDR3 sequence: CASSLSQTNEKLFF. As DNA, the CDR3 is TGTGCCAGCAGTTTAAGTCAGACTAATGAAAAACTGTTTTTT. Full variable domain (outside the CDR3, taken from reference TRBV27 and TRBJ1-4): EAQVTQNPRYLITVTGKKLTVTCSQNMNHEYMSWYRQDPGLGLRQIYYSMNVEVTDKGDVPEGYKVSRKEKRNFPLILESPSPNQTSLYFCASSLSQTNEKLFFGSGTQLSVL.

V gene TRBV4-2 combines with J gene TRBJ2-7; D is undetermined. Germline CDR1 LGHNA, CDR2 YNFKEQ. This CDR3 has 15 residues. Trimming took off 0 bases at V and 4 bases at J, with 13 bases between the two ends. The CDR3 protein is CASSQELLLRYEQYF. In nucleotides, the CDR3 is TGTGCCAGCAGCCAAGAACTTCTTCTGAGATACGAGCAGTACTTC.

This clone was observed a handful of times. This chain uses TRBV28 with TRBJ1-2, with unresolved D. Looked up from germline, CDR1 is MDHEN and CDR2 is SYDVKM. The CDR3 runs to 12 residues. Trimming stripped 8 bases from V and 7 bases from J, with 14 bases between. In DNA form, the CDR3 reads TGTGCCAGCTCTTATGGCAGTCTTGGCTACACCTTC. It translates to CASSYGSLGYTF.

The V gene is TRBV30, the J gene TRBJ2-7; the match to TRBD1 covers 8 bases. CDR3 length: 14 amino acids. V shed 5 bases and J 2 bases; nucleotides not matched to a gene: 8. Germline values: CDR1 GTSNPN, CDR2 SVGIG (reference sequence). Here the CDR3 reads CAWAPGQETYEQYF. The CDR3 region has the DNA TGTGCCTGGGCACCGGGACAGGAGACCTACGAGCAGTACTTC.

The chain is built from TRBV30 and TRBJ2-2; 8 bases are a match to TRBD1. V shed 3 bases and J 6 bases; nucleotides not matched to a gene: 9. This CDR3 is 15 amino acids long. Germline CDR1 GTSNPN, CDR2 SVGIG (reference sequence). The CDR3 region is CAWRAWTGFAGELFF. DNA for the CDR3: TGTGCCTGGAGAGCTTGGACAGGGTTTGCCGGGGAGCTGTTTTTT.

J is TRBJ1-4 and V is TRBV4-2; D remains unclear. The germline gives CDR1 LGHNA, CDR2 YNFKEQ. The CDR3 totals 16 residues. Trimming pared 0 bases from V and 0 bases from J, leaving 8 bases between. CDR3 in DNA: TGTGCCAGCAGCCAAGATCGTCTAGCAACTAATGAAAAACTGTTTTTT. Its translation: CASSQDRLATNEKLFF.